This TCR beta chain derives from a study of T cell responses to AZD1222 COVID-19 vaccine. Study at large: The study pooled second doses at about 4 or about 12 weeks.

Of note for this clone: As yet, its antigen is unknown.

The V segment lost 2 bases and the J segment 6 bases; nucleotides outside the gene matches: 6. This CDR3 has 15 residues. From germline, CDR1 is LNHDA and CDR2 SQIVND (reference sequence). Assay: immunoSEQ multiplex PCR; the TCRdb copy retains only in-frame clones and omits some. This table holds tens of thousands of clones, around 90% found once. Study-level findings and limits: Vaccine-related CD4 TCRs covered spike, predominating at 160-218 and 743-854. None of the repertoires were sampled until the peak T cell response had passed.

This rearrangement joins TRBV19 to TRBJ2-1; 8 bases fit TRBD2. The TCR originated in an adult in good health. Sequenced here: peripheral blood, sampled on day 0 of AZD1222 vaccination. As DNA, the CDR3 is TGTGCCAGTAGTATACTAGCGGGTGTTGGCAATGAGCAGTTCTTC. This translates into CASSILAGVGNEQFF.